These 15 T cell receptor beta chains originate from one sample sequenced in a study of cytomegalovirus exposure and HLA in healthy donors. It was with 60 Vbeta and 13 Jbeta primers that the PCR ran. Some clones are missing from TCRdb's copy, which holds only in-frame ones; the method was immunoSEQ multiplex PCR. The sample shows around 150,000 clones, about four fifths of them seen only once. Sequenced material: PBMCs. Source of these receptors: a male donor in good health and CMV-seropositive.

DNA for the CDR3: TGTGCCAGTAGTATCGGGACTAGCGGGGAGCAGTTCTTC. Residues: CASSIGTSGEQFF. The V and J genes are TRBV19 and TRBJ2-1, with 12 bases identical to TRBD2. Germline values: CDR1 LNHDA, CDR2 SQIVND (reference sequence). The CDR3 runs to 13 residues. V dropped 3 bases and J dropped 10; count of bases not matched to a gene: 1.

The chain has TRBV29-1 and TRBJ2-3, with D unclear. The V end was cut by 6 bases, the J end by 0 bases, with 7 bases between. The CDR3 spans 12 residues. In germline, CDR1 is SQVTM, CDR2 ANQGSEA. The CDR3 nucleotides are TGCAGCGTAGCCGGGAGCACAGATACGCAGTATTTT. Its translation: CSVAGSTDTQYF.

Points on this clone: This same CDR3 is encoded by further DNA sequences in the sample. This chain joins TRBV7-9 and TRBJ1-2; tentatively, D is TRBD1 (5 bases). Germline V gene lookup returns CDR1 SEHNR and CDR2 FQNEAQ (reference sequence). V dropped 2 bases and J dropped 6 bases, with 7 bases sitting between them. The CDR3 has 12 amino acids. CDR3 sequence (DNA): TGTGCCAGCAGCTTAAGACAGAATGGCTACACCTTC. Amino acid sequence: CASSLRQNGYTF.

The chain carries TRBV18 and TRBJ1-4; D not certain. CDR1 and CDR2 from the germline V gene are KGHSH and LQKENI. V gave up 2 bases and J gave up 3 bases, with 13 bases separating them. CDR3 length equals 16 residues. This CDR3 reads CASSPFGSGANEKLFF. As DNA, the CDR3 is TGTGCCAGCTCACCATTCGGGTCCGGGGCTAATGAAAAACTGTTTTTT.

In DNA form, the CDR3 reads TGTGCCAGCAGCCCATTGGGGACAGGTTACTCCCGACGCTACGAGCAGTACTTC. Translation gives CASSPLGTGYSRRYEQYF. This chain uses TRBV27 with TRBJ2-5; the match to TRBD1 covers 8 bases. The J call may be in error: the DNA end matches TRBJ2-7 better. Germline V gene sequence: CDR1 MNHEY, CDR2 SMNVEV (reference sequence). CDR3 length: 18 residues.

This sequence joins TRBV10-3 and TRBJ2-7; 8 bases are shared with TRBD2. The CDR3 consists of 15 residues. Trimming at V came to 8 bases and at J to 0 bases, leaving 9 bases not matched to a gene. Germline V gives CDR1 ENHRY, CDR2 SYGVKD. In DNA form, the CDR3 reads TGTGCCATCTCCACACTAGCGGCGACCTCCTACGAGCAGTACTTC. It translates to CAISTLAATSYEQYF.

The rearrangement links TRBV18 to TRBJ1-4; D is uncertain. Germline loops: CDR1 KGHSH, CDR2 LQKENI. V lost 3 bases and J 5 bases, leaving 13 bases between the germline ends. CDR3 size: 15 residues. The CDR3 nucleotides are TGTGCCAGCTCACCTCCGAATGGGGAGAATGAAAAACTGTTTTTT. This translates into CASSPPNGENEKLFF.

This chain connects TRBV6-1 to TRBJ2-5; no firm D call. Gene TRBJ2-7 matches the end of the DNA better, so the J call may be wrong. The CDR3 has 12 residues. Germline assignment: CDR1 MNHNS and CDR2 SASEGT. The CDR3 reads CASSEAEYEQYF. Written as DNA, the CDR3 is TGTGCCAGCAGTGAAGCGGAGTACGAGCAGTACTTC.

V usage is TRBV28 and J usage is TRBJ2-7; a possible D gene is TRBD1 (5 bases). The CDR3 length is 14 residues. V dropped 3 bases and J dropped 6 bases, with 15 bases sitting between them. Germline V gene sequence: CDR1 MDHEN, CDR2 SYDVKM. CDR3 sequence reads: CASSFSFAGREQYF. The DNA of the CDR3 is TGTGCCAGCAGTTTCTCGTTTGCAGGGCGCGAGCAGTACTTC.

V and J are TRBV18 and TRBJ1-1; perhaps TRBD1 as D (5 bases). The ends were cut back, 3 bases at V and 7 bases at J, with 12 bases in the middle. Germline V lookup: CDR1 KGHSH, CDR2 LQKENI. The CDR3 is made up of 13 amino acids. DNA for the CDR3: TGTGCCAGCTCACCCGGGGGATTTAATGAAGCTTTCTTT. Its translation is CASSPGGFNEAFF.

This clone occurred a few times. The rearrangement links TRBV6-5 to TRBJ2-1; 10 bases match TRBD2. Germline trimming cut 4 bases from V and 6 bases from J; bases unmatched to any gene: 6. The V gene's germline CDR1 is MNHEY and CDR2 SVGAGI. CDR3 size: 15 residues. Here the CDR3 reads CASSSAGGGVNEQFF. The CDR3 nucleotides are TGTGCCAGCAGTTCAGCGGGGGGGGGCGTCAATGAGCAGTTCTTC.

This clone was observed once. V gene TRBV6-1 combines with J gene TRBJ1-5; possible D gene TRBD1, 5 bases. Germline CDR1 MNHNS, CDR2 SASEGT. The V and J ends lost 4 bases and 2 bases respectively, with 9 bases between them. The CDR3 covers 14 residues. The CDR3 protein is CASSAATGNQPQHF. CDR3 DNA sequence: TGTGCCAGCAGTGCCGCGACAGGCAATCAGCCCCAGCATTTT.

This chain links TRBV6-1 with TRBJ2-5, with a weak D call TRBD1 (6 bases). V was clipped by 6 bases and J by 1 base, with 9 bases between them. The germline gives CDR1 MNHNS, CDR2 SASEGT. The CDR3 consists of 13 residues. The CDR3 loop is CASRQDSQETQYF. In DNA, the CDR3 is TGTGCCAGCAGGCAGGACAGCCAAGAGACCCAGTACTTC.

The genes are TRBV7-7 and TRBJ2-7; 9 positions agree with TRBD1. J gave up 5 bases and V 5 bases, and 4 bases lay outside the gene matches. This CDR3 spans 13 amino acids. Germline lookup yields CDR1 SSHAT and CDR2 FNYEAQ (reference sequence). The CDR3 protein is CASSPDRGHEQYF. The DNA of the CDR3 is TGTGCCAGCAGCCCGGACAGGGGCCACGAGCAGTACTTC.

This chain links TRBV11-2 with TRBJ2-3; 7 positions match TRBD2. The ends lost 4 bases at V and 2 bases at J; junction bases unmatched: 9. CDR3 length: 16 residues. The germline gives CDR1 SGHAT, CDR2 FQNNGV. This chain's CDR3 is CASSSIGLVITDTQYF. In DNA, the CDR3 is TGTGCCAGCAGCTCAATCGGACTAGTCATCACAGATACGCAGTATTTT.